The 13 T cell receptor beta chains reported below all come from one sample, sequenced in a study of blood T cell repertoires in COVID-19. Only in-frame clones appear in the TCRdb table, and some are missing; sequencing was by immunoSEQ multiplex PCR. The table lists roughly 130,000 clones, 65% to 85% of them singletons. Sequencing was carried out using peripheral blood. Receptor source: a man between 65 and 79 years old with acute or convalescent COVID-19.

This clone was detected only a few times. The chain recombines TRBV5-1 with TRBJ2-7; D might be TRBD2 (5 bases). Germline-derived CDR1 and CDR2 are SGHRS and YFSETQ. The V and J ends lost 1 base and 1 base respectively, with 12 bases between them. This CDR3 has 15 amino acids. The CDR3 region is CASSLTSPTSYEQYF. CDR3 sequence (DNA): TGCGCCAGCAGCTTGACTAGTCCGACTTCCTACGAGCAGTACTTC.

Here the CDR3 reads CASSALLQGRYGYTF. The CDR3, as DNA: TGTGCCAGCAGCGCGCTGCTACAGGGGCGCTATGGCTACACCTTC. V gene TRBV13 combines with J gene TRBJ1-2; 7 bases map to TRBD1. Germline CDR1 PRHDT, CDR2 FYEKMQ (reference sequence). The CDR3 contains 15 residues. The V gene end was trimmed by 5 bases and the J gene end by 4 bases; junction bases not matched to a gene: 10.

The rearrangement joins TRBV5-1 to TRBJ2-1, with D perhaps TRBD2 (5 bases). The V gene's germline CDR1 is SGHRS and CDR2 YFSETQ. V was pared by 5 bases and J by 10 bases, with 16 bases between. CDR3 length: 13 amino acids. The CDR3 loop is CASSSPGREEQFF. CDR3 nucleotides: TGCGCCAGCAGTTCCCCCGGACGGGAAGAGCAGTTCTTC.

The genes are TRBV28 and TRBJ1-1; the D gene is possibly TRBD1 (6 bases). The CDR3 covers 13 residues. V was cut by 6 bases and J by 4 bases, with 12 bases left in between. CDR1 and CDR2 from the germline V gene are MDHEN and SYDVKM. For the CDR3, the DNA is TGTGCCAGCAGGTCCCAGGGGTTCACTGAAGCTTTCTTT. Translated, it gives CASRSQGFTEAFF.

This clone appeared a single time. The sample contains more than one DNA sequence encoding this CDR3. The rearrangement links TRBV5-1 to TRBJ2-5; D is uncertain. V lost 2 bases and J lost 1, with 6 bases in between. The V gene's germline CDR1 is SGHRS and CDR2 YFSETQ. This CDR3 contains 13 residues. DNA of the CDR3: TGCGCCAGCAGCTTTGGCGGCCAAGAGACCCAGTACTTC. Translation gives CASSFGGQETQYF.

The chain uses TRBV5-1 and TRBJ1-2, with TRBD1 matching over 8 bases. After removal of 3 bases from V and 7 bases from J, the junction contained 8 bases not matched to a gene. Germline V gives CDR1 SGHRS, CDR2 YFSETQ. CDR3 length: 14 amino acids. CDR3 protein: CASSSGQGPLGYTF. The CDR3 region has the DNA TGCGCCAGCAGCTCAGGACAGGGCCCCCTTGGCTACACCTTC.

V is TRBV24-1 and J is TRBJ1-4; 7 bases fit TRBD1. Trimming cost V 4 bases and J 3 bases; bases outside gene matches: 4. The germline V gene has CDR1 KGHDR and CDR2 SFDVKD. The CDR3 consists of 15 residues. The CDR3 DNA reads as TGTGCCACCAGTGACACTCAGGGGGCTAATGAAAAACTGTTTTTT. It translates to CATSDTQGANEKLFF.

This rearrangement joins TRBV5-1 to TRBJ2-1; possible D gene TRBD1, 6 bases. CDR1 and CDR2 (germline): SGHRS, YFSETQ. The CDR3 totals 13 residues. The V end lost 4 bases, the J end lost 7 bases, and 12 bases lay between the germline ends. CDR3 amino acids: CASSGQGLNEQFF. Here the CDR3 DNA reads TGCGCCAGCAGCGGGCAGGGGCTAAATGAGCAGTTCTTC.

The chain couples TRBV9 to TRBJ1-1; D is ambiguous. Per the germline V gene, CDR1 is SGDLS and CDR2 is YYNGEE. CDR3 length: 15 residues. Trimming left V 0 bases short and J 0 bases short, with 9 bases between. CDR3 coding DNA: TGTGCCAGCAGCGTAGGGCCAGAAATGAACACTGAAGCTTTCTTT. It encodes CASSVGPEMNTEAFF.

CDR3 sequence reads: CASSLNFGTASNYGYTF. The CDR3 nucleotides read TGTGCCAGCAGTTTAAATTTTGGGACAGCCTCTAACTATGGCTACACCTTC. The chain couples TRBV27 to TRBJ1-2, with 7 nucleotides matching TRBD1. This CDR3 has 17 amino acids. V gave up 2 bases and J gave up 0 bases; unmatched junction bases: 9. The germline gives CDR1 MNHEY, CDR2 SMNVEV (reference sequence).

The chain recombines TRBV7-9 with TRBJ2-1; the D is unclear. The V gene's germline CDR1 is SEHNR and CDR2 FQNEAQ (reference sequence). Deletions cut 5 bases from V and 7 bases from J, with 9 bases between. The CDR3 contains 12 residues. The CDR3 bases are TGTGCCAGCAGCCTTTCTAGTAATGAGCAGTTCTTC. It encodes CASSLSSNEQFF.

The chain recombines TRBV5-1 with TRBJ1-2; tentatively, D is TRBD1 (6 bases). Germline V lookup: CDR1 SGHRS, CDR2 YFSETQ. The CDR3 covers 13 residues. V lost 2 bases, J lost 6 bases, and 11 bases lay in between. CDR3 in DNA: TGCGCCAGCAGCTTAGAGGGGGTGAATGGCTACACCTTC. It yields the protein CASSLEGVNGYTF.

The rearrangement links TRBV18 to TRBJ2-7; TRBD2 aligns across 7 bases. The V segment lost 0 bases and the J segment 6 bases; nucleotides outside the gene matches: 2. The CDR3 is 13 amino acids. The germline V gene has CDR1 KGHSH and CDR2 LQKENI. The CDR3 loop reads CASSPPGRGEQYF. As DNA, the CDR3 is TGTGCCAGCTCACCACCGGGGAGGGGCGAGCAGTACTTC.